A selection of T cell receptor beta chains follows, all from one sample in a study. A single record per CDR3 protein comes from TCRdb applying MiXCR to the RT-PCR reads. The table lists about 680,000 distinct CDR3 sequences, around 14% of them singletons. Source material: memory CD4+ T cells from blood. The receptors derive from a female donor in good health, serving as a healthy control. Each CDR3 is given with its conserved first and last residue. The D gene is left open where the match is weak. Rows give clone size only sometimes, using once, few, many, or a class for an expanded clone.

TRBV24-1	14	TRBJ1-2	TRBD1	few	TGTGCCACCAGTGCCGGCTCAGGGGGTGATGGCTACACCTTC	CATSAGSGGDGYTF
TRBV18	15	TRBJ2-1	TRBD1	many	TGTGCCAGCTCACCCCGGGACAGGGAGGTTTATGAGCAGTTCTTC	CASSPRDREVYEQFF
TRBV20-1	14	TRBJ1-6	.	few	TGCAGTGCTAGGCGAACAGGGAATAATTCACCCCTCCACTTT	CSARRTGNNSPLHF
TRBV6-6	12	TRBJ2-2	.	many	TGTGCCAGCAGCTTTAACACCGGGGAGCTGTTTTTT	CASSFNTGELFF
TRBV7-2	13	TRBJ1-1	.	many	TGTGCCAGCAGCTTAGCGCACAGCCAAGAAGCTTTCTTT	CASSLAHSQEAFF
TRBV7-8	14	TRBJ1-2	.	few	TGTGCCAGCAGCGCTGTGTCGCTGGGTAGTGGCTACACCTTC	CASSAVSLGSGYTF
TRBV7-9	15	TRBJ2-5	TRBD2	few	TGTGCCAGCATCGGAGGCGGGGGAACTGGAGAGACCCAGTACTTC	CASIGGGGTGETQYF
TRBV7-9	12	TRBJ1-1	.	few	TGTGCCAGCAGCTTGGGGGCGGAGATAGCTTTCTTT	CASSLGAEIAFF
TRBV6-2/TRBV6-3	11	TRBJ1-2	.	.	TGTGCCAGCACGGACAACTATGGCTACACCTTC	CASTDNYGYTF
TRBV6-5	16	TRBJ2-7	.	few	TGTGCCAGCAGTTACTCTTTAGGAAGGGACTCCTACGAGCAGTACTTC	CASSYSLGRDSYEQYF
TRBV10-3	15	TRBJ2-7	TRBD1	many	TGTGCCATCAGTGGATCCGGGACAGGGGGTAGGGAGCAGTACTTC	CAISGSGTGGREQYF
TRBV21-1	16	TRBJ2-1	.	.	TGTGCCAGCAGCGGACAGGGTTGGTCCCGTCCCGATGAGCAGTTCTTC	CASSGQGWSRPDEQFF
TRBV20-1	16	TRBJ1-6	TRBD1	few	TGCAGTGCTAGATCAGATACAGGGGGTGTGGATTCACCCCTCCACTTT	CSARSDTGGVDSPLHF
TRBV12-3/TRBV12-4	14	TRBJ2-7	.	.	TGTGCCAGCAGCTTCCGGGCCGCGCCATGGGGGCAGTACTTC	CASSFRAAPWGQYF
TRBV20-1	15	TRBJ2-7	TRBD2	.	TGCAGTGCTTGCTCGATTAGCGGGAGTGGCAACGAGCAGTACTTC	CSACSISGSGNEQYF
TRBV28	15	TRBJ1-2	.	.	TGTGCCAGCAGTTTGGGAGCTGCAGGGATTGATGGCTACACCTTC	CASSLGAAGIDGYTF
TRBV4-2	17	TRBJ1-2	TRBD1	many	TGTGCCAGCAGCCAAGATAGGCCGGACAGGGGAAACTATGGCTACACCTTC	CASSQDRPDRGNYGYTF
TRBV20-1	13	TRBJ1-2	.	many	TGCAGTGCTAGACATTCCGCGAACTATGGCTACACCTTC	CSARHSANYGYTF
TRBV20-1	17	TRBJ2-3	TRBD1	.	TGCAGAGTCTTTAACAGGGGCCTCATAGGGAGCACAGATACGCAGTATTTT	CRVFNRGLIGSTDTQYF